This entry lists 5 T cell receptor beta chains sequenced from one sample in a study of human T cells and chemical hapten exposure. In TCRdb, the RACE reads were re-called with MiXCR into one record per CDR3 protein. The sample gives about 260,000 distinct CDR3 sequences, approximately 8.4% of which show up once; 2% to 2.5% is in the top ten. Indicated time point: pre-sensitization, week 0. Treatment indicated: therapeutic diphenylcyclopropenone sensitization with weekly scalp DPC. Sequencing used whole blood, obtained in connection with sensitization to the hapten diphenylcyclopropenone (DPC). These receptors originate from a woman aged 35 to 49 with alopecia areata. Some clones in this sample may be carry-over from other donors' samples.

This clonotype was detected many times. The chain links TRBV5-1 to TRBJ2-1, with D possibly being TRBD1 (5 bases). V was clipped by 3 bases and J by 7 bases, with 23 bases between them. The CDR3 sequence is 17 residues long. CDR1 SGHRS and CDR2 YFSETQ come from the germline V gene. The CDR3 reads CASSSGSRFLLPNEQFF. DNA for the CDR3: TGCGCCAGCAGCTCAGGGTCCCGCTTTCTGCTCCCGAATGAGCAGTTCTTC.

The chain couples TRBV4-3 to TRBJ2-7; TRBD1 is a possible D gene (6 bases). Looked up from germline, CDR1 is LGHNA and CDR2 is YSLEER. This CDR3 is built from 15 residues. Trimming took 0 bases from V and 5 from J, leaving 14 bases between them. CDR3 DNA sequence: TGCGCCAGCAGCCAAGAGCCAGGGGTTCGGGACGAGCAGTACTTC. It is translated as CASSQEPGVRDEQYF.

This rearrangement joins TRBV4-3 to TRBJ2-1, with D possibly being TRBD1 or TRBD2 (6 bases each). CDR3 length equals 14 residues. V was shortened by 0 bases and J by 12 bases, with 15 bases between the two germline ends. CDR1 is LGHNA, CDR2 YSLEER, per germline. CDR3 bases: TGCGCCAGCAGCCAAGACCCTGGGGGGCTGAGGCAGTTCTTC. Encoded protein: CASSQDPGGLRQFF.

V is TRBV20-1 and J is TRBJ2-7, with TRBD2 matching 9 bases. Trimming at V came to 0 bases and at J to 5 bases, leaving 5 bases not matched to a gene. The CDR3 length is 14 residues. The germline CDR1 and CDR2 sequences are DFQATT and SNEGSKA (reference sequence). CDR3 region: CSARDPLAGHEQYF. The CDR3 nucleotides read TGCAGTGCTAGAGATCCACTAGCGGGCCACGAGCAGTACTTC.

Only a few counts were recorded for this clonotype. CDR3 nucleotides: TGTGCCAGCAGCTTTGGGGGGGTAAATGGGCCCCAGCATTTT. This gives the protein CASSFGGVNGPQHF. This rearrangement joins TRBV7-8 to TRBJ1-5; weak D call: TRBD1 (5 bases). This CDR3 is 14 amino acids long. Trimming left V 3 bases short and J 9 bases short, with 15 bases between. Germline loops: CDR1 SGHVS, CDR2 FQNEAQ. The full variable domain, rest sourced from reference TRBV7-8 and TRBJ1-5, is GAGVSQSPRYKVAKRGQDVALRCDPISGHVSLFWYQQALGQGPEFLTYFQNEAQLDKSGLPSDRFFAERPEGSVSTLKIQRTQQEDSAVYLCASSFGGVNGPQHFGDGTRLSIL.